Following are 7 T cell receptor beta chains from one sample sequenced in a study of blood T cell repertoires in COVID-19. The data were produced by immunoSEQ multiplex PCR, yet TCRdb's version contains in-frame clones alone and is incomplete. Here the sample spans about 99,000 clones, around 90% being singletons. The sequencing sample was made of peripheral blood. All receptors come from a woman aged 55-70 years with acute or convalescent COVID-19.

This clone was recorded only once. V usage is TRBV28 and J usage is TRBJ1-4, with D unresolved. The CDR3 runs 16 residues. Germline CDR1 is MDHEN and CDR2 is SYDVKM. V lost 5 bases to trimming and J lost 5 bases, with 18 bases between them. Here the CDR3 DNA reads TGTGCCAGCAGTCCTTTTAAGACGGGGTTCAATGAAAAACTGTTTTTT. Amino acids: CASSPFKTGFNEKLFF.

This chain joins TRBV10-3 and TRBJ2-3; TRBD2 matches 13 bases. The V and J ends lost 0 bases and 3 bases, in that order; junction bases with no gene match: 9. Germline CDR1 ENHRY, CDR2 SYGVKD. CDR3 length: 19 residues. CDR3 nucleotide sequence: TGTGCCATCAGTGAGTCTCCGTCCGGGACTAGCGGGATTACAGATACGCAGTATTTT. The encoded protein is CAISESPSGTSGITDTQYF.

V is TRBV10-1 and J is TRBJ2-5; 8 nucleotides line up with TRBD2. Germline V gene sequence: CDR1 WNHNN, CDR2 SYGVQD (reference sequence). V shed 6 bases, J shed 1 base, and the junction held 10 bases outside the gene matches. The CDR3 spans 16 residues. CDR3 in amino acids: CASSPIAGSIQETQYF. DNA for the CDR3: TGCGCCAGCAGCCCGATAGCGGGATCGATCCAAGAGACCCAGTACTTC.

The chain recombines TRBV27 with TRBJ2-2, with 8 bases aligning to TRBD1. The V segment lost 2 bases and the J segment 4 bases; nucleotides outside the gene matches: 6. The CDR3 spans 16 residues. Germline values: CDR1 MNHEY, CDR2 SMNVEV (reference sequence). The CDR3 coding sequence is TGTGCCAGCAGTTTACGGCTTGACAGGGGCACCGGGGAGCTGTTTTTT. The encoded protein is CASSLRLDRGTGELFF.

The V call is TRBV10-2, the J call TRBJ1-5; a possible D gene is TRBD1 (6 bases). Germline V gives CDR1 WSHSY, CDR2 SAAADI. The length of the CDR3 is 15 residues. Deletions cut 7 bases from V and 0 bases from J, with 13 bases between. The CDR3 spells CASTTTGLSNQPQHF. The CDR3 DNA reads as TGCGCCAGCACTACGACAGGTCTTAGCAATCAGCCCCAGCATTTT.

The rearrangement uses TRBV6-5 and TRBJ1-1, with D possibly matching TRBD1 (5 bases). In germline, CDR1 is MNHEY, CDR2 SVGAGI. With 7 bases removed from V and 0 bases from J, the gap between germline ends came to 12 bases. This CDR3 is 14 amino acids long. CDR3 region: CASIATVLNTEAFF. The CDR3 DNA reads TGTGCCAGCATCGCGACAGTCCTGAACACTGAAGCTTTCTTT.

The table lists this clone with a few counts. This chain joins TRBV6-5 and TRBJ1-3, with D hard to call. Germline V gene data show CDR1 as MNHEY and CDR2 as SVGAGI. The V and J ends lost 7 bases and 2 bases respectively, with 12 bases between them. The CDR3 has 14 residues. In DNA, the CDR3 is TGTGCCAGCAATATTAACTTGCCTGGAAACACCATATATTTT. This sequence encodes CASNINLPGNTIYF.